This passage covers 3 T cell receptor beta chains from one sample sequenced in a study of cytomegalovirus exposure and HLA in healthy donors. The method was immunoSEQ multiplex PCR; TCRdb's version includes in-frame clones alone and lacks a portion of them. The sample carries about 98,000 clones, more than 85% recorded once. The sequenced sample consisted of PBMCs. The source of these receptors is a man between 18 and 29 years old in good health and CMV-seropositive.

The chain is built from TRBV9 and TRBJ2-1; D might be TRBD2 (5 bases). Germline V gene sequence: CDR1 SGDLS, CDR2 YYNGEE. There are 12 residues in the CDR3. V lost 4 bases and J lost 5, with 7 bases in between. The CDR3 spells CASSQEDNEQFF. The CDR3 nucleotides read TGTGCCAGCAGCCAGGAGGACAATGAGCAGTTCTTC.

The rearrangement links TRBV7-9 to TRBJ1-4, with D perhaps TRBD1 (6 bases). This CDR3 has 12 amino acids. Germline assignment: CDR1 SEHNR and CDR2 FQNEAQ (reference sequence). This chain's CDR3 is CGTTGWSEKLFF. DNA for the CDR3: TGTGGCACAACAGGGTGGAGTGAAAAACTGTTTTTT.

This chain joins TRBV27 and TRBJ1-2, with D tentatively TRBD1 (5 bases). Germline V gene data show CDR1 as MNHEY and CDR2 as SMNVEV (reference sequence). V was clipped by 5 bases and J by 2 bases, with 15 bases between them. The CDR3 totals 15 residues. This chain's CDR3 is CASSSYPGLNYGYTF. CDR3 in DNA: TGTGCCAGCAGTAGTTACCCGGGACTGAACTATGGCTACACCTTC.